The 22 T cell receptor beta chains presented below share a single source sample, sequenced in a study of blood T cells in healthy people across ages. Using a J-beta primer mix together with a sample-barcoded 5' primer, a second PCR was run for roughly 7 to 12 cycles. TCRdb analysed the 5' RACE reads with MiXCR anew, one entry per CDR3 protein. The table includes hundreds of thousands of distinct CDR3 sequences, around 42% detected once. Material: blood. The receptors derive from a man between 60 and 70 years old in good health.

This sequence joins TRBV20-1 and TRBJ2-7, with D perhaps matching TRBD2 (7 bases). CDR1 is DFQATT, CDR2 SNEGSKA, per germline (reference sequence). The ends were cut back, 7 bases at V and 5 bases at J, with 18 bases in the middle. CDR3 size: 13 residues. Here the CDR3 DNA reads TGCAGTGGTTCGGGGGGCAGGGGCCACGAGCAGTACTTC. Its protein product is CSGSGGRGHEQYF.

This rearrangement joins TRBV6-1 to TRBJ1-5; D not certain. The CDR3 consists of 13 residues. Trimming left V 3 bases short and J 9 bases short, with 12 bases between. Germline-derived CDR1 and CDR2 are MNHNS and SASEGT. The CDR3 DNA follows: TGTGCCAGCAGTGATTTTACGAGATGGCCCCAGCATTTT. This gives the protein CASSDFTRWPQHF.

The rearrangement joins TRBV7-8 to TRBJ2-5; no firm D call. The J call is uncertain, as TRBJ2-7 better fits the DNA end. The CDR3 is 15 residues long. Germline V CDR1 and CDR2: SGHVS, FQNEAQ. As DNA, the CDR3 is TGTGCCAGCAGCTTACAGGCGTACGGTAGCTACGAGCAGTACTTC. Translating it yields CASSLQAYGSYEQYF.

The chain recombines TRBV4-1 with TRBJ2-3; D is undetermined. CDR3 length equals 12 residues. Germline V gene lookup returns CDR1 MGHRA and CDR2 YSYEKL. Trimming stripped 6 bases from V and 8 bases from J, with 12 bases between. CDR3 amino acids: CASRGFLSTQYF. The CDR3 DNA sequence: TGCGCCAGCAGAGGCTTCCTGAGTACGCAGTATTTT.

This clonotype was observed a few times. CDR3 nucleotides: TGTGCCAGCGACCGGAACAGGGGAAACTATGGCTACACCTTC. This sequence encodes CASDRNRGNYGYTF. V usage is TRBV6-2 or TRBV6-3 and J usage is TRBJ1-2; TRBD1 aligns across 7 bases. Trimming at V came to 8 bases and at J to 2 bases, leaving 8 bases not matched to a gene. Germline V CDR1 and CDR2: MNHEY, SVGEGT. The CDR3 has 14 residues.

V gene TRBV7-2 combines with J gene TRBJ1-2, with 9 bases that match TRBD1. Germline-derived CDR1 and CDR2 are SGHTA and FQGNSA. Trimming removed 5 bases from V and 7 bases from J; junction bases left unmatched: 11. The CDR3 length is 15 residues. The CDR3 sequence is CASSLRDRVSCGYTF. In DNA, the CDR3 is TGTGCCAGCAGCCTCCGGGACAGGGTATCCTGTGGCTACACCTTC. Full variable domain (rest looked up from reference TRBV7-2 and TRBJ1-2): GAGVSQSPSNKVTEKGKDVELRCDPISGHTALYWYRQSLGQGLEFLIYFQGNSAPDKSGLPSDRFSAERTGGSVSTLTIQRTQQEDSAVYLCASSLRDRVSCGYTFGSGTRLTVV.

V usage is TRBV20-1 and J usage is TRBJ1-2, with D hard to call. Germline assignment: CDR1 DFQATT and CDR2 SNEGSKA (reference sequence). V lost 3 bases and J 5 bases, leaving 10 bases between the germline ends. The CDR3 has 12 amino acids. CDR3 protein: CSARVTAYGYTF. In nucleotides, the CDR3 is TGCAGTGCTAGGGTAACAGCGTATGGCTACACCTTC.

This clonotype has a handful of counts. The CDR3 DNA sequence: TGTGCCACCAGTCAAGGGGGCAGGGGCTACGAGCAGTACTTC. As protein: CATSQGGRGYEQYF. The chain links TRBV24-1 to TRBJ2-7, with 7 positions matching TRBD1. Per the germline V gene, CDR1 is KGHDR and CDR2 is SFDVKD. The CDR3 is 14 residues long. J lost 3 bases, V lost 6 bases, and 7 bases had no gene match.

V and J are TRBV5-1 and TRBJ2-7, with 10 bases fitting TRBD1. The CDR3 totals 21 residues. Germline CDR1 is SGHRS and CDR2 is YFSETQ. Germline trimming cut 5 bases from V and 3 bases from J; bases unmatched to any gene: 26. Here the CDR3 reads CASRWDRGTIGRDYAYYEQYF. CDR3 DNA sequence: TGCGCCAGCAGATGGGACAGGGGAACCATAGGACGTGATTATGCCTACTACGAGCAGTACTTC.

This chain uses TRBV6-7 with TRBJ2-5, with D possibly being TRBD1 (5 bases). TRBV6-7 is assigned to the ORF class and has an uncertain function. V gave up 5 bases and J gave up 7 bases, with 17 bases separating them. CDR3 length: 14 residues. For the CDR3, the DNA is TGTGCCAGCAGTCAGGGCGCGGCTATCGGGACCCAGTACTTC. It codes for CASSQGAAIGTQYF.

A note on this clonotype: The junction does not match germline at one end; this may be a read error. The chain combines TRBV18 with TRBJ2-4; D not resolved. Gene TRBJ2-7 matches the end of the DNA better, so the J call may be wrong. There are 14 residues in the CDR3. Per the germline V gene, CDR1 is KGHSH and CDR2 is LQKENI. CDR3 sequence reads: CASSPGKGPHEQYF. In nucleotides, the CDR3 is TGCGCCAGCTCACCAGGTAAAGGCCCCCACGAGCAGTACTTC.

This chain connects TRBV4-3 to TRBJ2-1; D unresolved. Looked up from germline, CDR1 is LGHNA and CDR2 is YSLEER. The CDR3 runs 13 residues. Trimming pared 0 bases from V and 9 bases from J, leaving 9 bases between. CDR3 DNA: TGCGCCAGCAGCCAAGACGGGTATGCTGAGCAGTTCTTC. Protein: CASSQDGYAEQFF.

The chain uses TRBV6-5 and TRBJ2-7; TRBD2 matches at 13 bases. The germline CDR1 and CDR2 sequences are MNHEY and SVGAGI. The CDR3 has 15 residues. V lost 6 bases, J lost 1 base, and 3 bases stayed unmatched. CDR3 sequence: CASRRTSGGSYEQYF. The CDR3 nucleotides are TGTGCCAGCAGGAGGACTAGCGGGGGATCCTACGAGCAGTACTTC.

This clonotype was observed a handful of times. The CDR3 protein is CASSPKVSRYEQYF. In DNA form, the CDR3 reads TGTGCCAGCAGTCCAAAGGTCAGCCGCTACGAGCAGTACTTC. J is TRBJ2-4 and V is TRBV12-3 or TRBV12-4; D remains unclear. The J call may be wrong; the DNA end is better matched by TRBJ2-7. CDR3 size: 14 residues.

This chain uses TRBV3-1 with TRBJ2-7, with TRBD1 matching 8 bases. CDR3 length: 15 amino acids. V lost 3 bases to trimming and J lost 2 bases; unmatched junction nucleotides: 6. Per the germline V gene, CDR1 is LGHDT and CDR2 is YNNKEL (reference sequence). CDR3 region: CASSQDRERAYEQYF. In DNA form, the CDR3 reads TGTGCCAGCAGCCAGGACAGGGAAAGGGCCTACGAGCAGTACTTC.

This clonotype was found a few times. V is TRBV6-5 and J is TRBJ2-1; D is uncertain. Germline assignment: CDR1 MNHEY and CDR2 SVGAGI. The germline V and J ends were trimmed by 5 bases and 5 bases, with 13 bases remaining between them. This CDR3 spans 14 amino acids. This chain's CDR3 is CASSLKSSDNEQFF. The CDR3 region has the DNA TGTGCCAGCAGTCTCAAATCTAGTGACAATGAGCAGTTCTTC.

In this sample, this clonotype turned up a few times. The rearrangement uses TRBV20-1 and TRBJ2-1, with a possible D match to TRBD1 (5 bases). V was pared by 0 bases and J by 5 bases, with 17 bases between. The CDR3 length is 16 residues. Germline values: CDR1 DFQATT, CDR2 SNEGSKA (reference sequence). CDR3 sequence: CSARDHSDTTHNEQFF. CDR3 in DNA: TGCAGTGCTAGAGATCACTCGGACACAACTCACAATGAGCAGTTCTTC.

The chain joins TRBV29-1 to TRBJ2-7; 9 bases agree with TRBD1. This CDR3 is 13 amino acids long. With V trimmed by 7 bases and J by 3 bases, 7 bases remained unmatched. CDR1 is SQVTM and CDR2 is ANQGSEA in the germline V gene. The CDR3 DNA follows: TGCAGCGCTCTCGGACAGGGGTTCTACGAGCAGTACTTC. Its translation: CSALGQGFYEQYF.

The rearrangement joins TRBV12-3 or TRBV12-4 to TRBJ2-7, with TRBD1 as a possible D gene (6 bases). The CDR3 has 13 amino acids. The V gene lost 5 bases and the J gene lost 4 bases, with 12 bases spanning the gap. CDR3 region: CASSRTALYEQYF. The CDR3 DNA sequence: TGTGCCAGCAGTCGGACAGCTTTATACGAGCAGTACTTC.

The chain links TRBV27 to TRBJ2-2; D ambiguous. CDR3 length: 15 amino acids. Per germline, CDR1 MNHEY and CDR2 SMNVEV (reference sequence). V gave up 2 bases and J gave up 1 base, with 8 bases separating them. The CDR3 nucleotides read TGTGCCAGCAGTTTAAGCAATAGGAACACCGGGGAGCTGTTTTTT. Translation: CASSLSNRNTGELFF.

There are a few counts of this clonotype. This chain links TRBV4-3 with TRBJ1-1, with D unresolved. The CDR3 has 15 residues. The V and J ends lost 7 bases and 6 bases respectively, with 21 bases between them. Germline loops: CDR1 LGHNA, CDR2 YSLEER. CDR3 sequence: CASKDGKGSWAEAFF. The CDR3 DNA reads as TGCGCCAGCAAGGACGGAAAAGGGAGTTGGGCTGAAGCTTTCTTT.

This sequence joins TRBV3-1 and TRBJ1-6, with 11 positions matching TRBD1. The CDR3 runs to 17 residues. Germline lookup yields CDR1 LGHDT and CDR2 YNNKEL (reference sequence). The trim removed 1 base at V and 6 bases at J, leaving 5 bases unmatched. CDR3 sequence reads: CASSQGGTGGSNSPLHF. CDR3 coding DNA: TGTGCCAGCAGCCAAGGCGGGACAGGGGGTAGTAATTCACCCCTCCACTTT.